This T cell receptor beta chain was identified in a study of T cells after yellow fever vaccination. TCRdb passed the 5' RACE reads through MiXCR, listing each CDR3 protein once. The repertoire holds about 550,000 distinct CDR3 sequences, with about 19% as singletons. Germline-derived CDR1 and CDR2 are DFQATT and SNEGSKA (reference sequence). The CDR3 sequence is 14 residues long. Unmatched junction bases numbered 2, after V lost 5 bases and J lost 4 bases. This sequence originates from a man aged 25 to 45 who received the YFV17D yellow fever vaccine. This chain links TRBV20-1 with TRBJ2-1; 13 nucleotides agree with TRBD2. Material: PBMCs, obtained 15 days after the yellow fever booster vaccination. The CDR3 sequence is CSAGTSGKYNEQFF. The DNA for the CDR3 is TGCAGTGCTGGGACTAGCGGGAAATACAATGAGCAGTTCTTC.